The 7 T cell receptor beta chains listed next were all sequenced from one sample in a study of response to subunit inactivated influenza vaccine. From the RT-PCR reads, TCRdb called clonotypes with MiXCR, one entry per CDR3 protein. Among more than 550,000 distinct CDR3 sequences listed, about 11% were seen once. Separately, the same data were catalogued under a study of T cells expressing NK-cell markers. That paper states: The authors made TCR beta cDNA libraries by 5'RACE template switching. This switching added a universal primer site and UMIs.

This sample comprised PBMCs from blood, obtained on the day of vaccination. Every receptor here comes from a man aged 45-60 years who received an inactivated influenza vaccine.

The sample holds a few counts of this clonotype. The chain couples TRBV4-3 to TRBJ2-5; D is undetermined. CDR3 length equals 15 residues. Trimming took off 0 bases at V and 5 bases at J, with 13 bases between the two ends. The germline gives CDR1 LGHNA, CDR2 YSLEER. The CDR3 protein is CASSQDVAVFETQYF. In nucleotides, the CDR3 is TGCGCCAGCAGCCAAGATGTCGCAGTCTTCGAGACCCAGTACTTC.

This clonotype was seen more than once but under ten times. J is TRBJ1-5 and V is TRBV19; 7 bases are a match to TRBD1. Germline lookup yields CDR1 LNHDA and CDR2 SQIVND (reference sequence). This CDR3 has 16 amino acids. Trimming took 4 bases from V and 4 from J; bases not matched to a gene: 10. The CDR3 spells CASSTPGQVGNQPQHF. The CDR3 DNA is TGTGCCAGTAGTACCCCCGGACAGGTCGGAAATCAGCCCCAGCATTTT.

This clonotype was picked up a small number of times. The chain joins TRBV10-3 to TRBJ2-3; TRBD2 matches at 12 bases. CDR3 length: 14 residues. V lost 4 bases and J lost 5; bases outside the gene matches: 1. Germline CDR1 is ENHRY and CDR2 is SYGVKD. The CDR3 sequence is CAISGTSGKDTQYF. The DNA for the CDR3 is TGTGCCATCAGTGGGACTAGCGGGAAAGATACGCAGTATTTT.

The CDR3 here is CASKTRQGGNEQFF. The CDR3 nucleotides are TGCGCCAGCAAAACGCGACAGGGAGGCAATGAGCAGTTCTTC. The chain recombines TRBV4-1 with TRBJ2-1; possibly TRBD1 for D (7 bases). CDR1 MGHRA and CDR2 YSYEKL come from the germline V gene. Trimming left V 7 bases short and J 6 bases short, with 16 bases between. The CDR3 spans 14 residues.

This clonotype was seen more than once but under ten times. The chain uses TRBV11-2 and TRBJ2-3; D is undetermined. The germline CDR1 and CDR2 sequences are SGHAT and FQNNGV. Trimming removed 1 base from V and 1 base from J, with 6 bases in between. The CDR3 runs 14 residues. In DNA, the CDR3 is TGTGCCAGCAGCTTAGGAAACGGCACAGATACGCAGTATTTT. This encodes CASSLGNGTDTQYF.

The chain combines TRBV29-1 with TRBJ2-5; 9 nucleotides line up with TRBD1. There are 13 residues in the CDR3. J gave up 4 bases and V 3 bases, and 3 bases lay outside the gene matches. The germline gives CDR1 SQVTM, CDR2 ANQGSEA. CDR3 amino acids: CSVDPTGGETQYF. CDR3 DNA sequence: TGCAGCGTTGACCCGACAGGGGGAGAGACCCAGTACTTC. Variable domain in full (rest from reference TRBV29-1 and TRBJ2-5): SAVISQKPSRDICQRGTSLTIQCQVDSQVTMMFWYRQQPGQSLTLIATANQGSEATYESGFVIDKFPISRPNLTFSTLTVSNMSPEDSSIYLCSVDPTGGETQYFGPGTRLLVL.

In its sample, this clonotype was seen a few times. The rearrangement joins TRBV6-5 to TRBJ2-1, with D hard to call. The CDR3 is made up of 14 amino acids. With 0 bases removed from V and 8 bases from J, the gap between germline ends came to 11 bases. Per the germline V gene, CDR1 is MNHEY and CDR2 is SVGAGI. For the CDR3, the DNA is TGTGCCAGCAGTTACTCGAACGGTGTCTATGAGCAGTTCTTC. Amino acid sequence: CASSYSNGVYEQFF.